This T cell receptor (beta chain) was captured by sequencing in a study of cytomegalovirus exposure and HLA in healthy donors. Study conclusions and caveats: In a later analysis, CMV-associated beta chains were mostly HLA-associated, it appeared. Most of the TCR beta V segments (in an earlier analysis) were productive either about 90% or about 30% of the time. The study put some 150 TCR beta chains on its list as cytomegalovirus-associated. Despite most TCR sequences being rare, some public TCRs occurred in many donors.

This clone occurred a few times. Its specificity is not known. Germline V gives CDR1 MNHNY, CDR2 SVGAGI (reference sequence). The CDR3 contains 13 residues. V lost 2 bases, J lost 8 bases, and 10 bases lay in between. Primers included in the PCR were 60 Vbeta and 13 Jbeta primers. Using immunoSEQ multiplex PCR, the repertoire was profiled, and TCRdb retains in-frame clones only, with some absent. The data contain some 210,000 clones, around four fifths of them singletons. The sequenced material came from PBMCs. The J gene is TRBJ1-3, the V gene TRBV6-6; D uncertain. The sequence derives from a male donor in good health and CMV-seronegative. The CDR3 nucleotides read TGTGCCAGCAGTTACGAGGCGAGAGACACCATATATTTT. Protein product: CASSYEARDTIYF.